This T cell receptor beta chain appears in the sequencing data of a study of shared T cell receptors in the human thymus. The germline CDR1 and CDR2 sequences are SGHTA and FQGNSA. The CDR3 extends over 14 amino acids. The V end was cut by 5 bases, the J end by 4 bases, with 14 bases between. Repertoires were generated with immunoSEQ multiplex PCR, while TCRdb's copy carries only in-frame clones and drops some. The sample consists of 720,000 or so clones, 70% to 90% of them appearing once. These records were also assigned to another study, of human thymus T cells. That paper adds: Thymus specimens were resections from corrective heart surgery. Repertoires sampled from thymus and blood appeared biased in V and J gene usage.

Sample: thymocytes. This sequence originates from a girl under three years old with a congenital heart defect. The V and J genes are TRBV7-2 and TRBJ1-1, with D possibly being TRBD1 (6 bases). In DNA form, the CDR3 reads TGTGCCAGCAGCAACCACCCAGGGGCCACTGAAGCTTTCTTT. As protein: CASSNHPGATEAFF. The full variable domain, with the rest looked up from reference TRBV7-2 and TRBJ1-1, is GAGVSQSPSNKVTEKGKDVELRCDPISGHTALYWYRQSLGQGLEFLIYFQGNSAPDKSGLPSDRFSAERTGGSVSTLTIQRTQQEDSAVYLCASSNHPGATEAFFGQGTRLTVV.